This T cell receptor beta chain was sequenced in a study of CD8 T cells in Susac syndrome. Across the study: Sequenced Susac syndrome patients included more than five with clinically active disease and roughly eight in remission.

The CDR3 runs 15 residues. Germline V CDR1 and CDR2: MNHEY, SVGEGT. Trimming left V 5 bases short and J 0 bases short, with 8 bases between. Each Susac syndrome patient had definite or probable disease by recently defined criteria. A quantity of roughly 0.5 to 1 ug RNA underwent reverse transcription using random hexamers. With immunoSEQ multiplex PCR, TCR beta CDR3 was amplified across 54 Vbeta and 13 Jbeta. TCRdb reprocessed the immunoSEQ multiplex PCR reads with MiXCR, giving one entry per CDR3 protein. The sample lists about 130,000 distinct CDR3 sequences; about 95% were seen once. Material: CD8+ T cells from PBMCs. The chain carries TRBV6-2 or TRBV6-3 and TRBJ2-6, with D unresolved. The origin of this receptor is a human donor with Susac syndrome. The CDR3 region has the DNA TGTGCCAGCAGTCTTCAAGACTCTGGGGCCAACGTCCTGACTTTC. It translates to CASSLQDSGANVLTF.